The 26 T cell receptor beta chains given below trace back to one sample, sequenced in a study of OX40 agonist ivuxolimab in advanced cancers. Sequenced by immunoSEQ multiplex PCR; TCRdb stores in-frame clones only, minus some. The sample includes fewer than 20,000 clones, about nine tenths seen only once; the top ten take 29%. The sequencing here drew on CD4+ or CD8+ T cells sorted from blood, taken in a trial of the OX40 agonist ivuxolimab. The receptors originated from an adult with an advanced solid tumor such as melanoma, head and neck, liver or kidney cancer.

The V gene is TRBV13, the J gene TRBJ2-2; perhaps TRBD2 as D (5 bases). Trimming took off 6 bases at V and 0 bases at J, with 11 bases between the two ends. The CDR3 length is 15 residues. Per germline, CDR1 PRHDT and CDR2 FYEKMQ (reference sequence). The CDR3 is CASRERLANTGELFF. In DNA, the CDR3 is TGTGCCAGCAGGGAGCGGCTGGCGAACACCGGGGAGCTGTTTTTT.

The rearrangement links TRBV19 to TRBJ2-1; no firm D call. The germline gives CDR1 LNHDA, CDR2 SQIVND (reference sequence). The germline V and J ends were trimmed by 4 bases and 3 bases, with 16 bases remaining between them. This CDR3 comprises 16 residues. The CDR3 sequence: CASSTLGEVGYNEQFF. DNA of the CDR3: TGTGCCAGTAGTACCCTCGGCGAGGTAGGCTACAATGAGCAGTTCTTC.

This clone appeared once. The chain couples TRBV10-3 to TRBJ1-6; D not resolved. Deletions cut 4 bases from V and 0 bases from J, with 7 bases between. CDR3 length: 15 amino acids. Germline V gene sequence: CDR1 ENHRY, CDR2 SYGVKD. Written as DNA, the CDR3 is TGTGCCATCAGTGGGAGTAACTCCTATAATTCACCCCTCCACTTT. Protein product: CAISGSNSYNSPLHF.

The rearrangement links TRBV19 to TRBJ2-3; 12 bases agree with TRBD2. Germline values: CDR1 LNHDA, CDR2 SQIVND (reference sequence). With V trimmed by 4 bases and J by 4 bases, 3 bases remained unmatched. The CDR3 is made up of 15 amino acids. This chain's CDR3 is CASSTLAGGADTQYF. CDR3 in DNA: TGTGCCAGTAGTACTCTAGCGGGAGGGGCAGATACGCAGTATTTT.

The chain couples TRBV28 to TRBJ1-5; possibly TRBD1 for D (6 bases). This CDR3 is built from 14 residues. Trimming cost V 6 bases and J 7 bases, with 16 bases left between them. Germline loops: CDR1 MDHEN, CDR2 SYDVKM. CDR3 coding DNA: TGTGCCAGCAGACTTACAGGGTTCCCCCAGCCCCAGCATTTT. As protein: CASRLTGFPQPQHF.

V gene TRBV30 combines with J gene TRBJ1-2; 7 bases are shared with TRBD1. Germline lookup yields CDR1 GTSNPN and CDR2 SVGIG (reference sequence). After removal of 0 bases from V and 4 bases from J, the junction contained 8 bases not matched to a gene. CDR3 length equals 15 residues. The CDR3 coding sequence is TGTGCCTGGAGTGTTAAGGGGGCATACGGCTATGGCTACACCTTC. The encoded protein is CAWSVKGAYGYGYTF. Based on the CDR3 plus reference TRBV30 and TRBJ1-2, the full variable domain is SQTIHQWPATLVQPVGSPLSLECTVEGTSNPNLYWYRQAAGRGLQLLFYSVGIGQISSEVPQNLSASRPQDRQFILSSKKLLLSDSGFYLCAWSVKGAYGYGYTFGSGTRLTVV.

The rearrangement joins TRBV13 to TRBJ2-2, with 7 bases identical to TRBD2. This CDR3 is 16 amino acids long. The V and J ends lost 4 bases and 4 bases, in that order; junction bases with no gene match: 9. In germline, CDR1 is PRHDT, CDR2 FYEKMQ (reference sequence). The CDR3 protein is CASSSREDETTGELFF. The CDR3 DNA follows: TGTGCCAGCAGCTCCCGGGAGGATGAGACCACCGGGGAGCTGTTTTTT.

V gene TRBV7-5 combines with J gene TRBJ2-3; the DNA was not compared with TRBD2, the D call given in the table. TRBV7-5 is deemed a pseudogene. The CDR3 consists of 18 residues. Here the CDR3 reads CVRSLERLAGGRLVTQYF. The CDR3 DNA reads TGTGTCAGAAGCTTAGAAAGACTAGCGGGAGGTCGCCTTGTTACGCAGTATTTT.

The V call is TRBV4-1, the J call TRBJ2-7; either TRBD1 or TRBD2 may supply D (6 bases each). The CDR3 sequence is 13 residues long. Germline-derived CDR1 and CDR2 are MGHRA and YSYEKL. Trimming stripped 3 bases from V and 5 bases from J, with 11 bases between. The CDR3 DNA sequence: TGCGCCAGCAGCCAGTATGGGGGGCACGAGCAGTACTTC. The encoded protein is CASSQYGGHEQYF.

This clone was counted only a few times. V is TRBV9 and J is TRBJ2-7; D call uncertain. V was shortened by 0 bases and J by 7 bases, with 11 bases between the two germline ends. The CDR3 extends over 13 amino acids. Germline-derived CDR1 and CDR2 are SGDLS and YYNGEE. CDR3 DNA sequence: TGTGCCAGCAGCGTAGATTTCTTGGGGGAGCAGTACTTC. It is translated as CASSVDFLGEQYF.

The chain combines TRBV6-5 with TRBJ2-7; 8 nucleotides line up with TRBD2. In germline, CDR1 is MNHEY, CDR2 SVGAGI. Trimming took 4 bases from V and 2 from J; bases not matched to a gene: 7. This CDR3 is 15 amino acids long. Here the CDR3 reads CASSSIAGTTYEQYF. DNA of the CDR3: TGTGCCAGCAGTTCAATAGCGGGAACCACCTACGAGCAGTACTTC.

The J gene is TRBJ2-5, the V gene TRBV7-6; tentative D call: TRBD2 (6 bases). Germline V lookup: CDR1 SGHVS, CDR2 FNYEAQ. Trimming shortened V by 3 bases and J by 3 bases, and 14 bases separated the two germline ends. This CDR3 has 15 amino acids. The CDR3 spells CASSFGTGVKETQYF. The CDR3 coding sequence is TGTGCCAGCAGCTTTGGAACGGGAGTAAAAGAGACCCAGTACTTC.

The V call is TRBV4-2, the J call TRBJ1-1, with a tentative D call TRBD1 (5 bases). V was shortened by 0 bases and J by 0 bases, with 14 bases between the two germline ends. From germline, CDR1 is LGHNA and CDR2 YNFKEQ. The CDR3 totals 17 residues. The DNA for the CDR3 is TGTGCCAGCAGCCAAGATAAAGGACACTCTATGAACACTGAAGCTTTCTTT. Amino acids: CASSQDKGHSMNTEAFF.

This chain uses TRBV19 with TRBJ2-1, with 10 bases aligning to TRBD1. Germline V gene data show CDR1 as LNHDA and CDR2 as SQIVND (reference sequence). The V gene end was trimmed by 10 bases and the J gene end by 2 bases; junction bases not matched to a gene: 5. CDR3 length: 14 residues. The CDR3 DNA reads TGTGCCACCTCGGGGACAGGGGCCTACAATGAGCAGTTCTTC. Residues: CATSGTGAYNEQFF.

This clone was counted between two and nine times. The chain couples TRBV2 to TRBJ2-7; D not certain. Germline CDR1 reads SNHLY; CDR2 reads FYNNEI. This CDR3 is built from 13 residues. Trimming stripped 6 bases from V and 8 bases from J, with 17 bases between. The chain's CDR3 is CASSADLGNKQYF. Written as DNA, the CDR3 is TGTGCCAGCAGCGCCGATTTGGGGAATAAGCAGTACTTC.

This clone is medium-sized within its sample. The V gene is TRBV2, the J gene TRBJ1-2; D gene uncertain. The ends were cut back, 6 bases at V and 4 bases at J, with 15 bases in the middle. Germline V lookup: CDR1 SNHLY, CDR2 FYNNEI. This CDR3 is built from 14 residues. The CDR3 nucleotides are TGTGCCAGCAGGAGTGGGGTGGGTGGCTATGGCTACACCTTC. This encodes CASRSGVGGYGYTF.

This chain joins TRBV4-1 and TRBJ2-2; D is unresolved. V was clipped by 0 bases and J by 5 bases, with 4 bases between them. Looked up from germline, CDR1 is MGHRA and CDR2 is YSYEKL. The CDR3 consists of 13 residues. The DNA for the CDR3 is TGCGCCAGCAGCCAAGATCGGACCGGGGAGCTGTTTTTT. Protein sequence: CASSQDRTGELFF.

The chain links TRBV9 to TRBJ2-3; D is unclear. Trimming shortened V by 4 bases and J by 6 bases, and 6 bases separated the two germline ends. This CDR3 region has 11 residues. CDR1 is SGDLS, CDR2 YYNGEE, per germline. CDR3 sequence reads: CASSSGDTQYF. In DNA form, the CDR3 reads TGTGCCAGCAGCAGTGGGGATACGCAGTATTTT.

The V call is TRBV4-1, the J call TRBJ2-2; D is unresolved. Trimming took off 3 bases at V and 5 bases at J, with 7 bases between the two ends. The CDR3 has 13 amino acids. CDR1 is MGHRA and CDR2 is YSYEKL in the germline V gene. As DNA, the CDR3 is TGCGCCAGCAGCCAGGAATCTACCGGGGAGCTGTTTTTT. It yields the protein CASSQESTGELFF.

This clone has a single count. The V and J genes are TRBV19 and TRBJ1-6, with D perhaps TRBD1 (5 bases). Germline values: CDR1 LNHDA, CDR2 SQIVND (reference sequence). V shed 6 bases and J shed 9 bases, with 15 bases lying between them. The CDR3 is 14 residues long. CDR3 DNA: TGTGCCAGTAGGGAAGCCGGGACGGGTTCACCCCTCCACTTT. Amino acids: CASREAGTGSPLHF.

The chain combines TRBV9 with TRBJ2-2; 10 nucleotides line up with TRBD1. V trimming: 0 bases; J trimming: 6 bases; junction bases outside the gene matches: 5. This CDR3 region has 16 residues. The germline gives CDR1 SGDLS, CDR2 YYNGEE. CDR3 bases: TGTGCCAGCAGCGTAGGCAGGACAGGGGGAGCCGGGGAGCTGTTTTTT. This gives the protein CASSVGRTGGAGELFF.

The CDR3: CASSIDRYDEQFF. The CDR3 nucleotides are TGTGCCAGCAGCATTGACCGGTACGATGAGCAGTTCTTC. The rearrangement uses TRBV7-6 and TRBJ2-1; unclear D gene. This CDR3 spans 13 amino acids. Germline lookup yields CDR1 SGHVS and CDR2 FNYEAQ. Between the trimmed V and J ends, which lost 5 bases and 8 bases, there was a span of 13 bases.

The sample holds one count of this clone. CDR3 in DNA: TGTGCCAGCGGCCTGTATAGCGGGAGAGAGGAAGTAGACGAGCAGTACTTC. Translation gives CASGLYSGREEVDEQYF. The rearrangement uses TRBV4-2 and TRBJ2-7; 9 nucleotides line up with TRBD2. Germline values: CDR1 LGHNA, CDR2 YNFKEQ. The CDR3 has 17 amino acids. The J segment lost 5 bases and the V segment lost 8 bases, leaving 19 bases of the junction unmatched.

The chain couples TRBV7-2 to TRBJ2-3, with a possible D match to TRBD2 (6 bases). Trimming removed 5 bases at V and 7 bases at J, with 13 bases between. The germline gives CDR1 SGHTA, CDR2 FQGNSA. This CDR3 comprises 13 residues. CDR3 DNA: TGTGCCAGCAGCCGGGGGTTGGGAAATACGCAGTATTTT. Translating gives CASSRGLGNTQYF. The complete variable domain, with remaining parts taken from reference TRBV7-2 and TRBJ2-3, reads GAGVSQSPSNKVTEKGKDVELRCDPISGHTALYWYRQSLGQGLEFLIYFQGNSAPDKSGLPSDRFSAERTGGSVSTLTIQRTQQEDSAVYLCASSRGLGNTQYFGPGTRLTVL.

As regards this clone: The same CDR3 also results from other DNA sequences found in this sample. This chain connects TRBV5-1 to TRBJ2-1; 10 nucleotides match TRBD2. Trimming removed 0 bases from V and 0 bases from J; junction bases left unmatched: 3. The CDR3 is 17 residues long. The germline V gene has CDR1 SGHRS and CDR2 YFSETQ. In DNA, the CDR3 is TGCGCCAGCAGCTTGGAGGCTAGCGGGAGCTCCTACAATGAGCAGTTCTTC. It encodes CASSLEASGSSYNEQFF.

For the CDR3, the DNA is TGTGCCAGCAGCTTGGGCAGGAACCACAATGAGCAGTTCTTC. Translating it yields CASSLGRNHNEQFF. This chain joins TRBV5-5 and TRBJ2-1; D unclear. V was clipped by 0 bases and J by 5 bases, with 9 bases between them. The CDR3 has 14 amino acids. The V gene's germline CDR1 is SGHKS and CDR2 YYEKEE (reference sequence).